The sequence of this TCR beta chain was determined in a study of T-cell reconstitution after alpha-beta-depleted transplantation in children. Whole-study findings and limits: One year post-transplant, T-cell counts and diversity were largely derived from T cells produced anew. Alpha-beta T cells present about two months after transplant were reported to originate from several hundred expanded graft clones.

Turning to this clonotype: What it binds is unknown.

Unique molecular identifiers were incorporated into the prepared TCRbeta library. TCRdb reprocessed the PCR reads via MiXCR and lists one record per CDR3 protein. The sample has more than 90,000 distinct CDR3 sequences; about a tenth are singletons. V was pared by 1 base and J by 4 bases, with 10 bases between. Germline-derived CDR1 and CDR2 are SGHAT and FQNNGV. CDR3 size: 14 residues. The specimen comprised PBMCs, sampled before TCRalphabeta/CD19-depleted stem cell transplant. The V and J genes are TRBV11-2 and TRBJ1-1; no reliable D call. The source of this sequence is a boy younger than 10 with acute lymphoblastic leukemia, due to receive a stem cell transplant. The CDR3 bases are TGTGCCAGCAGCTTAGTATCCAGGAGCACTGAAGCTTTCTTT. This translates into CASSLVSRSTEAFF.